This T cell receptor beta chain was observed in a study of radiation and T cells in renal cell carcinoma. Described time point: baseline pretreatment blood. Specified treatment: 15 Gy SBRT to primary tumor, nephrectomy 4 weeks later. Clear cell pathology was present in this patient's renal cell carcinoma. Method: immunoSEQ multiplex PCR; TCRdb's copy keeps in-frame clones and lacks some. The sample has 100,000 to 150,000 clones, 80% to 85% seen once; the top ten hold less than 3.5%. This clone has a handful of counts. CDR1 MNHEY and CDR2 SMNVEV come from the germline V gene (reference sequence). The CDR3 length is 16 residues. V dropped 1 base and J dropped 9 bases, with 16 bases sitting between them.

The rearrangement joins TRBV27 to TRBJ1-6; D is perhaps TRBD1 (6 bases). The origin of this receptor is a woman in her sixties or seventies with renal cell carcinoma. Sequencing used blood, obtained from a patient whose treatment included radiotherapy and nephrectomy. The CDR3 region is CASSLFQGLGGSPLHF. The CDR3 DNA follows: TGTGCCAGCAGTTTATTCCAGGGACTAGGGGGTTCACCCCTCCACTTT.